The 30 T cell receptor beta chains below all came from one sample that was sequenced in a study of PD-1 blockade in classical Hodgkin lymphoma (dated by TCRdb to the early 2020s). Library preparation used the immunoSEQ multiplex PCR assay. TCRdb re-hosts the immuneACCESS table, in-frame sequences only. Its copies lack some clones; in the studies checked, an unresolved V gene accounts for under half of them, and the cause for the rest is not known. The sample profile shows around 96,000 clones; 65% to 85% of them were found once. The biggest ten clones account for over 9% of the sample. The time point label for this specimen denotes: cycle 1 day 1 (C1D1), immediately before nivolumab initiation. All trial patients had relapsed after autologous stem cell transplantation, with cohorts A, B and C differing in prior brentuximab vedotin exposure. Source: peripheral blood mononuclear cells (PBMCs), taken at baseline. The receptor set was obtained from a human donor with classical Hodgkin lymphoma.

The chain links TRBV11-3 to TRBJ2-2, with a tentative D call TRBD1 (6 bases). The CDR3 is made up of 13 amino acids. From germline, CDR1 is SGHNT and CDR2 YENEEA. The V end was cut by 5 bases, the J end by 4 bases, with 8 bases between. CDR3 sequence: CASSRQVTGELFF. In nucleotides, the CDR3 is TGTGCCAGCAGCAGACAGGTCACCGGGGAGCTGTTTTTT.

The rearrangement uses TRBV7-3 and TRBJ1-1; tentatively, D is TRBD1 (5 bases). There are 13 residues in the CDR3. The germline V gene encodes CDR1 SGHTA and CDR2 FQGTGA. V lost 4 bases and J lost 1, with 7 bases in between. For the CDR3, the DNA is TGTGCCAGCAGCTCTCAGGGGAACACTGAAGCTTTCTTT. Protein: CASSSQGNTEAFF.

The rearrangement uses TRBV19 and TRBJ2-6; perhaps TRBD1 as D (5 bases). The V end lost 5 bases, the J end lost 2 bases, and 13 bases lay between the germline ends. This CDR3 has 16 residues. The germline V gene has CDR1 LNHDA and CDR2 SQIVND (reference sequence). CDR3 in amino acids: CASSDSGLPGANVLTF. CDR3 bases: TGTGCCAGTAGTGACAGTGGCCTCCCTGGGGCCAACGTCCTGACTTTC.

The genes are TRBV2 and TRBJ2-5; weak D call: TRBD2 (5 bases). The CDR3 has 15 amino acids. Germline loops: CDR1 SNHLY, CDR2 FYNNEI. V was pared by 2 bases and J by 5 bases, with 15 bases between. CDR3 in DNA: TGTGCCAGCAGTGAAATGTACATGCGGAGGGAGACCCAGTACTTC. Protein sequence: CASSEMYMRRETQYF.

This clone has a handful of counts. This sequence joins TRBV15 and TRBJ1-2; no firm D call. V dropped 4 bases and J dropped 3 bases, with 9 bases sitting between them. Germline V CDR1 and CDR2: LNHNV, YYDKDF (reference sequence). The CDR3 covers 13 residues. CDR3 region: CATSKPTDYGYTF. Here the CDR3 DNA reads TGTGCCACCAGCAAACCGACGGACTATGGCTACACCTTC.

This clone was counted only a few times. The chain carries TRBV6-5 and TRBJ2-3; D perhaps matches TRBD2 (5 bases). With 2 bases removed from V and 3 bases from J, the gap between germline ends came to 12 bases. Germline CDR1 is MNHEY and CDR2 is SVGAGI. This CDR3 contains 15 residues. The CDR3 sequence: CASSYQAAATDTQYF. The CDR3 DNA sequence: TGTGCCAGCAGTTACCAAGCGGCAGCAACAGATACGCAGTATTTT.

V is TRBV6-1 and J is TRBJ1-2; no clear D. V shed 5 bases and J shed 4 bases, with 8 bases lying between them. This CDR3 has 12 amino acids. Germline CDR1 is MNHNS and CDR2 is SASEGT. CDR3 DNA: TGTGCCAGCAGTCAGGAGATCTATGGCTACACCTTC. It codes for CASSQEIYGYTF.

This chain uses TRBV6-5 with TRBJ1-1, with 8 positions matching TRBD1. This CDR3 is built from 14 residues. Trimming cost V 7 bases and J 3 bases; bases outside gene matches: 7. Germline V gene sequence: CDR1 MNHEY, CDR2 SVGAGI. Written as DNA, the CDR3 is TGTGCCAGCATCTTTGAGACAGGGGACACTGAAGCTTTCTTT. It encodes CASIFETGDTEAFF.

The chain uses TRBV10-3 and TRBJ2-3, with D perhaps TRBD2 (6 bases). CDR3 length: 13 amino acids. With 4 bases removed from V and 2 bases from J, the gap between germline ends came to 7 bases. Germline V gives CDR1 ENHRY, CDR2 SYGVKD. CDR3 DNA sequence: TGTGCCATCAGTGTGCGGGACACAGATACGCAGTATTTT. Translating gives CAISVRDTDTQYF.

The chain has TRBV28 and TRBJ2-7; perhaps D is TRBD1 or TRBD2 (6 bases each). V was clipped by 2 bases and J by 3 bases, with 11 bases between them. Germline V CDR1 and CDR2: MDHEN, SYDVKM. This CDR3 comprises 14 residues. CDR3 region: CASSLEGGSYEQYF. Written as DNA, the CDR3 is TGTGCCAGCAGTTTAGAGGGGGGTAGCTACGAGCAGTACTTC.

This chain joins TRBV7-3 and TRBJ2-3, with D possibly TRBD2 on 6 matching bases. Between the trimmed V and J ends, which lost 5 bases and 4 bases, there was a span of 10 bases. CDR3 length: 13 amino acids. Germline CDR1 SGHTA, CDR2 FQGTGA. CDR3 region: CASSRESPDTQYF. CDR3 DNA: TGTGCCAGCAGCCGGGAGTCCCCAGATACGCAGTATTTT. Looking up the rest from reference TRBV7-3 and TRBJ2-3 gives the full variable domain: GAGVSQTPSNKVTEKGKYVELRCDPISGHTALYWYRQSLGQGPEFLIYFQGTGAADDSGLPNDRFFAVRPEGSVSTLKIQRTERGDSAVYLCASSRESPDTQYFGPGTRLTVL.

The rearrangement links TRBV6-5 to TRBJ2-3; 11 nucleotides line up with TRBD1. The ends lost 5 bases at V and 4 bases at J; junction bases unmatched: 5. CDR1 and CDR2 from the germline V gene are MNHEY and SVGAGI. This CDR3 is built from 15 residues. In nucleotides, the CDR3 is TGTGCCAGCAGTCCCCCGGGACAGGGGGCAGATACGCAGTATTTT. This gives the protein CASSPPGQGADTQYF.

The chain recombines TRBV5-5 with TRBJ2-1; D may be TRBD1 (7 bases). This CDR3 is 15 amino acids long. From germline, CDR1 is SGHKS and CDR2 YYEKEE (reference sequence). V lost 0 bases and J 4 bases, leaving 11 bases between the germline ends. The CDR3 loop is CASSLGAGQYNEQFF. For the CDR3, the DNA is TGTGCCAGCAGCTTGGGTGCGGGACAGTACAATGAGCAGTTCTTC.

The rearrangement links TRBV19 to TRBJ2-1; 14 bases are a match to TRBD2. CDR1 and CDR2 (germline): LNHDA, SQIVND (reference sequence). The CDR3 sequence is 15 residues long. After removal of 4 bases from V and 9 bases from J, the junction contained 5 bases not matched to a gene. The CDR3 reads CASSTLTSGRGEQFF. CDR3 in DNA: TGTGCCAGTAGTACTTTGACTAGCGGGAGGGGTGAGCAGTTCTTC.

The chain employs TRBV5-4 and TRBJ2-1, with 10 bases fitting TRBD2. The length of the CDR3 is 14 residues. V lost 5 bases, J lost 8 bases, and 7 bases stayed unmatched. CDR1 is SGHNT, CDR2 YYREEE, per germline (reference sequence). Here the CDR3 DNA reads TGTGCCAGCAGGGGGACTAGCGCGTCGGATGAGCAGTTCTTC. Translation gives CASRGTSASDEQFF. Variable domain in full (rest from reference TRBV5-4 and TRBJ2-1): ETGVTQSPTHLIKTRGQQVTLRCSSQSGHNTVSWYQQALGQGPQFIFQYYREEENGRGNFPPRFSGLQFPNYSSELNVNALELDDSALYLCASRGTSASDEQFFGPGTRLTVL.

This sequence joins TRBV19 and TRBJ1-1; D is unresolved. CDR3 size: 14 residues. Germline CDR1 is LNHDA and CDR2 is SQIVND (reference sequence). Trimming shortened V by 5 bases and J by 0 bases, and 10 bases separated the two germline ends. The DNA of the CDR3 is TGTGCCAGTAGTCAACAGCGGATGAACACTGAAGCTTTCTTT. This translates into CASSQQRMNTEAFF.

The chain joins TRBV19 to TRBJ2-7, with TRBD2 matching 8 bases. There are 13 residues in the CDR3. The germline gives CDR1 LNHDA, CDR2 SQIVND (reference sequence). V shed 9 bases, J shed 4 bases, and the junction held 8 bases outside the gene matches. CDR3 sequence reads: CASSRTSWYEQYF. The CDR3 DNA is TGTGCCAGCTCCCGGACTAGCTGGTACGAGCAGTACTTC.

This sequence joins TRBV6-6 and TRBJ2-5, with D possibly TRBD2 on 6 matching bases. Germline V gene data show CDR1 as MNHNY and CDR2 as SVGAGI (reference sequence). CDR3 length: 15 residues. V dropped 4 bases and J dropped 2 bases, with 14 bases sitting between them. CDR3 sequence (DNA): TGTGCCAGCAGTTGCCCGCCGGGACTTCAAGAGACCCAGTACTTC. Its translation: CASSCPPGLQETQYF.

The CDR3 sequence is CASSLGSGRPGGGDTQYF. The CDR3 bases are TGTGCCAGCAGTTTAGGTAGCGGGAGGCCGGGAGGTGGAGATACGCAGTATTTT. J is TRBJ2-3 and V is TRBV27; 10 nucleotides agree with TRBD2. Germline V gene sequence: CDR1 MNHEY, CDR2 SMNVEV (reference sequence). V gave up 2 bases and J gave up 5 bases; unmatched junction bases: 13. This CDR3 region has 18 residues.

The chain carries TRBV29-1 and TRBJ2-1, with D hard to call. Between the trimmed V and J ends, which lost 6 bases and 0 bases, there was a span of 12 bases. Germline V lookup: CDR1 SQVTM, CDR2 ANQGSEA. The length of the CDR3 is 14 residues. CDR3 sequence reads: CSVPTPSSYNEQFF. CDR3 nucleotides: TGCAGCGTCCCTACCCCGAGCTCCTACAATGAGCAGTTCTTC.

The V call is TRBV7-6, the J call TRBJ2-3; no reliable D call. V was shortened by 5 bases and J by 1 base, with 7 bases between the two germline ends. The CDR3 is 13 residues long. Germline V lookup: CDR1 SGHVS, CDR2 FNYEAQ. The CDR3 is CASSLLRTDTQYF. The CDR3 nucleotides read TGTGCCAGCAGCCTCTTACGCACAGATACGCAGTATTTT.

This chain uses TRBV11-3 with TRBJ2-1; 11 nucleotides match TRBD2. The V gene's germline CDR1 is SGHNT and CDR2 YENEEA. V gave up 5 bases and J gave up 3 bases; unmatched junction bases: 3. The CDR3 totals 15 residues. This chain's CDR3 is CASSPTSGSYNEQFF. In nucleotides, the CDR3 is TGTGCCAGCAGCCCCACTAGCGGGAGCTACAATGAGCAGTTCTTC.

This chain uses TRBV7-9 with TRBJ2-1; 7 bases match TRBD2. Germline loops: CDR1 SEHNR, CDR2 FQNEAQ (reference sequence). CDR3 size: 17 residues. Trimming cost V 4 bases and J 7 bases; bases outside gene matches: 16. The CDR3 is CASSSSPFAGASNEQFF. In nucleotides, the CDR3 is TGTGCCAGCAGCTCCAGCCCTTTCGCGGGAGCTTCGAATGAGCAGTTCTTC.

The genes are TRBV5-4 and TRBJ2-5, with 11 bases that match TRBD1. CDR3 length: 15 amino acids. CDR1 is SGHNT and CDR2 is YYREEE in the germline V gene (reference sequence). The junction had 7 bases not matched to a gene; V was cut back by 4 bases and J by 5 bases. The CDR3 sequence is CASSPRTGGSETQYF. The CDR3 coding sequence is TGTGCCAGCAGCCCCCGGACAGGGGGCAGTGAGACCCAGTACTTC.

The chain carries TRBV5-4 and TRBJ2-2, with a weak D call TRBD1 (5 bases). Trimming pared 0 bases from V and 4 bases from J, leaving 7 bases between. CDR3 length: 14 amino acids. Germline V lookup: CDR1 SGHNT, CDR2 YYREEE (reference sequence). CDR3 bases: TGTGCCAGCAGCTTGGGACAGCTCACCGGGGAGCTGTTTTTT. It codes for CASSLGQLTGELFF.

The chain is built from TRBV5-8 and TRBJ1-5; the match to TRBD1 covers 10 bases. The CDR3 runs 20 residues. J was trimmed by 1 base and V by 3 bases; bases with no gene match: 16. Looked up from germline, CDR1 is SGHTS and CDR2 is YDEGEE. The CDR3 spells CASSSRSRQGAFKSNQPQHF. The CDR3 DNA follows: TGTGCCAGCAGCTCCAGGTCGAGACAGGGGGCTTTCAAAAGCAATCAGCCCCAGCATTTT.

This clone appeared a few times. CDR3 nucleotide sequence: TGTGCCAGCAGCTTGGTCGGGACCGTGAACACCGGGGAGCTGTTTTTT. Translating gives CASSLVGTVNTGELFF. V and J are TRBV5-8 and TRBJ2-2; possibly TRBD1 or TRBD2 for D (5 bases each). Germline CDR1 SGHTS, CDR2 YDEGEE. Trimming left V 0 bases short and J 1 base short, with 10 bases between. This CDR3 has 16 residues.

For the CDR3, the DNA is TGTGCCAGCAGCGACCGGGCGACAGGCGAAAAACTGTTTTTT. Translating gives CASSDRATGEKLFF. The rearrangement joins TRBV11-2 to TRBJ1-4; TRBD1 is a possible D gene (6 bases). The germline V gene encodes CDR1 SGHAT and CDR2 FQNNGV. Trimming cost V 5 bases and J 8 bases, with 15 bases left between them. This CDR3 region has 14 residues.

V usage is TRBV11-1 and J usage is TRBJ2-5; TRBD2 is a possible D gene (5 bases). The DNA end favors TRBJ2-7, so the J call may be wrong. The CDR3 has 14 residues. Germline V lookup: CDR1 SGHAT, CDR2 FQDESV (reference sequence). Here the CDR3 reads CASSLNPGSYEQYF. CDR3 sequence (DNA): TGTGCCAGCAGCTTAAATCCGGGGTCCTACGAGCAGTACTTC.

The genes are TRBV7-2 and TRBJ2-2, with 7 bases that match TRBD1. The V and J ends lost 4 bases and 2 bases, in that order; junction bases with no gene match: 7. CDR1 and CDR2 from the germline V gene are SGHTA and FQGNSA. The CDR3 totals 16 residues. This CDR3 reads CASSSRDSDNTGELFF. CDR3 sequence (DNA): TGTGCCAGCAGCTCCCGGGACAGTGATAACACCGGGGAGCTGTTTTTT.